This T cell receptor beta chain was recorded in a study of immune evolution from preneoplasia to lung adenocarcinoma. Sequencing was performed with immunoSEQ multiplex PCR; in TCRdb, only in-frame clones are kept and a portion is missing. The data contain roughly 2,600 clones, around four fifths of them seen just once; the ten biggest clones take up more than 4%. The germline V gene encodes CDR1 SGHRS and CDR2 YFSETQ. The CDR3 runs to 17 residues. The J segment lost 1 base and the V segment lost 0 bases, leaving 6 bases of the junction unmatched. The receptor was derived from a person aged 65 to 85 with invasive lung adenocarcinoma. Input material: FFPE invasive lung adenocarcinoma tissue. The genes are TRBV5-1 and TRBJ2-7; TRBD2 matches 11 bases. CDR3 in amino acids: CASSLGLAGPRSYEQYF. The CDR3 nucleotides are TGCGCCAGCAGCTTGGGACTAGCGGGACCCCGGTCCTACGAGCAGTACTTC.